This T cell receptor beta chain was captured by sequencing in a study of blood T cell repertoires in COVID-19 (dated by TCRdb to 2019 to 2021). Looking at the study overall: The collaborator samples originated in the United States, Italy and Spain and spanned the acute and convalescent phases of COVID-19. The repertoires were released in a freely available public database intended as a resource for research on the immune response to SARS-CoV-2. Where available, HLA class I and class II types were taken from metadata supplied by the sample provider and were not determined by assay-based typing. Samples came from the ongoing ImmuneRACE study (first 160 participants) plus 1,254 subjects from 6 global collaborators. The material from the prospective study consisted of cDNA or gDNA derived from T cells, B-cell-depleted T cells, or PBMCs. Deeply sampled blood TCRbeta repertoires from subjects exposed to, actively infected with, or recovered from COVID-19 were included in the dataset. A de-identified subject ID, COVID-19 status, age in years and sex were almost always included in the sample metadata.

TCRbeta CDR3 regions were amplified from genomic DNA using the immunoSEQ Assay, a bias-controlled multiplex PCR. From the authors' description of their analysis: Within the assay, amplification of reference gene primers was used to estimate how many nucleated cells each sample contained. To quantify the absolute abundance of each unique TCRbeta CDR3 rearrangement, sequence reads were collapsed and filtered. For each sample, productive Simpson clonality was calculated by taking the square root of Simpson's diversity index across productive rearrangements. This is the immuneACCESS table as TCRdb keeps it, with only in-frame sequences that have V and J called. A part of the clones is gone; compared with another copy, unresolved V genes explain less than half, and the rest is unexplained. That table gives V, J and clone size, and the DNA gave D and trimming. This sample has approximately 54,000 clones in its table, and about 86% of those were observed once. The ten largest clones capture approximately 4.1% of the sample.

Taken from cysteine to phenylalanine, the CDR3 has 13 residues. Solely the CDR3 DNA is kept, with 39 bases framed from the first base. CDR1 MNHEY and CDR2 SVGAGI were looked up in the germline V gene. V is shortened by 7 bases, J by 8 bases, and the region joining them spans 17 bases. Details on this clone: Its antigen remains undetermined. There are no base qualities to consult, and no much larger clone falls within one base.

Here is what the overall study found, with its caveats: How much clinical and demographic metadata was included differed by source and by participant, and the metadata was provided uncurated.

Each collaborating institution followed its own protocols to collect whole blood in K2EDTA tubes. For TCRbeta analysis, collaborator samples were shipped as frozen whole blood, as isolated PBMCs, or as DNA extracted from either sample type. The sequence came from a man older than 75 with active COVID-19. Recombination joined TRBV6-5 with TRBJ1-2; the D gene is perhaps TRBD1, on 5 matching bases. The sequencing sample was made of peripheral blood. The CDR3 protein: CASKAGLSQGYTF. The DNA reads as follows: TGTGCCAGCAAGGCAGGGCTTTCTCAGGGCTACACCTTC.